The 7 T cell receptor beta chains presented below share a single source sample, sequenced in a study of blood T cell repertoires in COVID-19 (TCRdb year 2020). Library generation was performed with the immunoSEQ multiplex PCR assay. Entries here come from immuneACCESS through TCRdb and include only in-frame sequences with V and J called. Some clones fail to appear in such tables; in the studies checked, an unresolved V gene covers under half of the shortfall, and the cause of the remainder is unknown. The sample table contains a few hundred thousand clones; only one count was recorded for about 86% of them. The biggest ten clones account for about 2.2% of the sample. Source material: peripheral blood. These receptors came from a woman in her forties or fifties with acute or convalescent COVID-19.

The chain links TRBV4-3 to TRBJ1-1; D not resolved. Germline V gene sequence: CDR1 LGHNA, CDR2 YSLEER. V dropped 0 bases and J dropped 3 bases, with 11 bases sitting between them. The CDR3 sequence is 15 residues long. As DNA, the CDR3 is TGCGCCAGCAGCCAAGATCCCGCCGGGGACACTGAAGCTTTCTTT. Encoded protein: CASSQDPAGDTEAFF.

The chain links TRBV3-1 (or the pseudogene TRBV3-2) to TRBJ1-2, with D perhaps matching TRBD1 (6 bases). The CDR3 totals 13 residues. V was cut by 4 bases and J by 8 bases, with 14 bases left in between. CDR1 LGHDT and CDR2 YNNKEL come from the germline V gene (reference sequence). The CDR3 reads CASSPQGWGGYTF. CDR3 coding DNA: TGTGCCAGCAGCCCACAGGGATGGGGGGGCTACACCTTC.

The DNA of the CDR3 is TGTGCCTGGAGTCCATCAGGGGATACGCAGTATTTT. Translating it yields CAWSPSGDTQYF. The rearrangement links TRBV30 to TRBJ2-3, with a tentative D call TRBD1 (5 bases). The CDR3 runs 12 residues. Trimming left V 2 bases short and J 6 bases short, with 9 bases between. In germline, CDR1 is GTSNPN, CDR2 SVGIG (reference sequence).

J is TRBJ2-5 and V is TRBV4-1, with 8 bases identical to TRBD2. Germline V gene data show CDR1 as MGHRA and CDR2 as YSYEKL. V shed 0 bases, J shed 5 bases, and the junction held 14 bases outside the gene matches. The CDR3 sequence is 18 residues long. CDR3 loop: CASSQDFNQAGVTETQYF. The CDR3 bases are TGCGCCAGCAGCCAAGATTTTAACCAAGCGGGAGTAACGGAGACCCAGTACTTC.

The chain carries TRBV5-1 and TRBJ2-1; D gene ambiguous. V lost 4 bases and J 4 bases, leaving 12 bases between the germline ends. The germline V gene has CDR1 SGHRS and CDR2 YFSETQ. The length of the CDR3 is 14 residues. DNA of the CDR3: TGCGCCAGCAGCGTGGGAACAGATTACAATGAGCAGTTCTTC. Translation gives CASSVGTDYNEQFF.

About this clone itself: Other DNA sequences from this sample encode an identical CDR3 as well. The rearrangement links TRBV2 to TRBJ2-1; 10 bases align to TRBD2. The CDR3 is 14 amino acids. The V segment lost 5 bases and the J segment 3 bases; nucleotides outside the gene matches: 1. CDR1 and CDR2 (germline): SNHLY, FYNNEI. CDR3 region: CASSRTSGYNEQFF. In nucleotides, the CDR3 is TGTGCCAGCAGTCGGACTAGCGGCTACAATGAGCAGTTCTTC.

CDR3 in amino acids: CASGLVTSDGRISLNTEAFF. The DNA of the CDR3 is TGTGCTAGTGGTTTGGTCACCTCGGACGGGAGGATAAGTTTGAACACTGAAGCTTTCTTT. The chain employs TRBV12-5 and TRBJ1-1, with no clear D. This CDR3 has 20 amino acids. V dropped 0 bases and J dropped 0 bases, with 23 bases sitting between them. CDR1 is LGHNT, CDR2 FRNRAP, per germline. The entire variable domain, with the rest obtained from reference TRBV12-5 and TRBJ1-1, is as follows: DARVTQTPRHKVTEMGQEVTMRCQPILGHNTVFWYRQTMMQGLELLAYFRNRAPLDDSGMPKDRFSAEMPDATLATLKIQPSEPRDSAVYFCASGLVTSDGRISLNTEAFFGQGTRLTVV.